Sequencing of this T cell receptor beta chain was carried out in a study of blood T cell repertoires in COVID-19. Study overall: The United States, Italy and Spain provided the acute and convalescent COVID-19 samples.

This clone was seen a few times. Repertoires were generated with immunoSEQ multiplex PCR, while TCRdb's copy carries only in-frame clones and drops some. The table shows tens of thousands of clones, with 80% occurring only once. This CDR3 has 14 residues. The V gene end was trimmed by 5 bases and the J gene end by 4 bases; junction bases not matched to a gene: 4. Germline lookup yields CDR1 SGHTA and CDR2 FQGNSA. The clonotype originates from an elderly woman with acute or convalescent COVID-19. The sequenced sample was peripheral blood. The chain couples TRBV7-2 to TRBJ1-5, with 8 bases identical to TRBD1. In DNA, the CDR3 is TGTGCCAGCAGCCTCCGACAGGGGAATCAGCCCCAGCATTTT. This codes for CASSLRQGNQPQHF.